A single sample is the source of the 21 T cell receptor beta chains below, sequenced in a study of patients and donors after allogeneic stem cell transplantation. TCRdb called the RT-PCR reads again in MiXCR, with one record for every CDR3 protein. The profile shows approximately 210,000 distinct CDR3 sequences, around 41% of them singletons. The sequenced sample was blood, either unsorted or a sorted T cell fraction (not recorded which). The receptors were gathered from a human donor who was either an allogeneic HSCT recipient or a stem cell or donor lymphocyte infusion donor (not recorded which). It is not recorded whose cells these are; they may come from a transplant donor.

This clonotype occurred once. This sequence joins TRBV7-2 and TRBJ1-6; TRBD1 might be the D (5 bases). Germline CDR1 SGHTA, CDR2 FQGNSA. The V end lost 5 bases, the J end lost 6 bases, and 11 bases lay between the germline ends. The CDR3 length is 14 residues. The CDR3 DNA reads TGTGCCAGCAGCCATTCGGGGGGTAATTCACCCCTCCACTTT. Its protein is CASSHSGGNSPLHF.

This clonotype was found a few times. CDR3 sequence: CASSPRGGGNQPQHF. The CDR3 region has the DNA TGTGCCAGCAGCCCCCGAGGGGGCGGCAATCAGCCCCAGCATTTT. The chain employs TRBV7-6 and TRBJ1-5; 7 bases line up with TRBD1. Unmatched junction bases numbered 6, after V lost 5 bases and J lost 2 bases. CDR1 SGHVS and CDR2 FNYEAQ come from the germline V gene. The CDR3 runs 15 residues.

This clonotype was detected a few times. J is TRBJ1-2 and V is TRBV15; D not certain. V was trimmed by 0 bases and J by 4 bases, leaving 15 bases between them. This CDR3 has 16 amino acids. CDR1 LNHNV and CDR2 YYDKDF come from the germline V gene (reference sequence). Here the CDR3 reads CATSRDWQTRLYGYTF. CDR3 in DNA: TGTGCCACCAGCAGAGATTGGCAGACCAGACTCTATGGCTACACCTTC. Looking up the rest from reference TRBV15 and TRBJ1-2 gives the full variable domain: DAMVIQNPRYQVTQFGKPVTLSCSQTLNHNVMYWYQQKSSQAPKLLFHYYDKDFNNEADTPDNFQSRRPNTSFCFLDIRSPGLGDTAMYLCATSRDWQTRLYGYTFGSGTRLTVV.

This chain connects TRBV6-2 or TRBV6-3 to TRBJ2-7; D gene ambiguous. Germline-derived CDR1 and CDR2 are MNHEY and SVGEGT. V dropped 0 bases and J dropped 2 bases, with 11 bases sitting between them. This CDR3 has 15 amino acids. The CDR3 coding sequence is TGTGCCAGCAGTTACTCGCCTACCGCGGCCTACGAGCAGTACTTC. Translating gives CASSYSPTAAYEQYF.

The J gene is TRBJ1-2, the V gene TRBV5-8; TRBD1 might be the D (6 bases). V was clipped by 6 bases and J by 7 bases, with 25 bases between them. There are 16 residues in the CDR3. Germline loops: CDR1 SGHTS, CDR2 YDEGEE. The CDR3 DNA sequence: TGTGCCAGCATCGGACGACTAGGCCCCAGGGGATCTGGCTACACCTTC. It yields the protein CASIGRLGPRGSGYTF.

The chain employs TRBV6-2 or TRBV6-3 and TRBJ2-1; tentatively, D is TRBD1 or TRBD2 (5 bases each). Trimming removed 5 bases at V and 8 bases at J, with 16 bases between. Germline CDR1 MNHEY, CDR2 SVGEGT. CDR3 size: 14 residues. This CDR3 is CASSLRDPQDEQFF. The CDR3 region has the DNA TGTGCCAGCAGTCTCCGGGACCCTCAGGATGAGCAGTTCTTC.

This clonotype was seen a handful of times. The V call is TRBV2, the J call TRBJ1-5; D is undetermined. This CDR3 spans 15 amino acids. Germline V gene lookup returns CDR1 SNHLY and CDR2 FYNNEI. The germline V and J ends were trimmed by 0 bases and 7 bases, with 13 bases remaining between them. CDR3 DNA sequence: TGTGCCAGCAGTGAAGCAAAGGGCGGGCGGCAGCCCCAGCATTTT. Its protein product is CASSEAKGGRQPQHF.

This clonotype was detected once. This chain connects TRBV30 to TRBJ2-5, with D tentatively TRBD1 (6 bases). Germline V gives CDR1 GTSNPN, CDR2 SVGIG (reference sequence). V gave up 4 bases and J gave up 4 bases, with 10 bases separating them. The CDR3 has 12 residues. The CDR3 reads CAWTTGRETQYF. The CDR3 bases are TGTGCCTGGACAACAGGGAGAGAGACCCAGTACTTC.

This clonotype was seen a few times. V usage is TRBV15 and J usage is TRBJ1-6; D unclear. This CDR3 region has 14 residues. V lost 7 bases and J lost 2, with 9 bases in between. Germline CDR1 reads LNHNV; CDR2 reads YYDKDF (reference sequence). The CDR3 protein is CATTARAYNSPLHF. The CDR3 DNA follows: TGTGCCACCACCGCCCGGGCCTATAATTCACCCCTCCACTTT. The full variable domain, in which reference TRBV15 and TRBJ1-6 provide the parts outside the CDR3, is DAMVIQNPRYQVTQFGKPVTLSCSQTLNHNVMYWYQQKSSQAPKLLFHYYDKDFNNEADTPDNFQSRRPNTSFCFLDIRSPGLGDTAMYLCATTARAYNSPLHFGNGTRLTVT.

The CDR3 DNA is TGTGCCAGCACGGCCCTCACAGGGCGCATGAACACTGAAGCTTTCTTT. Its translation: CASTALTGRMNTEAFF. The V call is TRBV12-3 or TRBV12-4, the J call TRBJ1-1; tentatively, D is TRBD1 (6 bases). Between the trimmed V and J ends, which lost 7 bases and 0 bases, there was a span of 18 bases. CDR3 length equals 16 residues.

This clonotype has just a few counts. The rearrangement joins TRBV12-3 or TRBV12-4 to TRBJ1-1; D is undetermined. The CDR3 contains 12 residues. Trimming cost V 2 bases and J 8 bases, with 9 bases left between them. The CDR3 DNA follows: TGTGCCAGCAGTTTACAGGACTTGGAAGCTTTCTTT. Its protein product is CASSLQDLEAFF.

V usage is TRBV12-3 or TRBV12-4 and J usage is TRBJ2-1; D unresolved. CDR3 size: 15 residues. With 5 bases removed from V and 5 bases from J, the gap between germline ends came to 16 bases. The CDR3, as DNA: TGTGCCAGCAGTCCCCGGGTAGTCAACCACAATGAGCAGTTCTTC. It translates to CASSPRVVNHNEQFF.

CDR3 sequence (DNA): TGTGCCAGCAGTCCTACGGTCGAGGGGAGGGGGCTTGGCTACACCTTC. It codes for CASSPTVEGRGLGYTF. The rearrangement uses TRBV12-3 or TRBV12-4 and TRBJ1-2, with 7 bases fitting TRBD1. The CDR3 consists of 16 residues. V was pared by 5 bases and J by 7 bases, with 16 bases of the junction left unmatched.

The V and J genes are TRBV28 and TRBJ2-7; TRBD1 or TRBD2 may be the D gene (5 bases each). This CDR3 is built from 16 residues. Germline lookup yields CDR1 MDHEN and CDR2 SYDVKM. V was trimmed by 7 bases and J by 0 bases, leaving 19 bases between them. The DNA of the CDR3 is TGTGCCAGCACCCCAACCGGGACGCCGAGCTCCTACGAGCAGTACTTC. Amino acid sequence: CASTPTGTPSSYEQYF.

This clonotype has ten or more counts. The chain uses TRBV12-3 or TRBV12-4 and TRBJ1-1, with a tentative D call TRBD1 (5 bases). Trimming stripped 2 bases from V and 1 base from J, with 11 bases between. This CDR3 spans 15 amino acids. CDR3 sequence: CASSLFGARNTEAFF. Written as DNA, the CDR3 is TGTGCCAGCAGTTTATTTGGGGCTAGGAACACTGAAGCTTTCTTT.

The J gene is TRBJ2-1, the V gene TRBV20-1, with TRBD2 matching 8 bases. There are 16 residues in the CDR3. Germline V lookup: CDR1 DFQATT, CDR2 SNEGSKA (reference sequence). V lost 0 bases to trimming and J lost 2 bases; unmatched junction nucleotides: 6. DNA for the CDR3: TGCAGTGCTAGAGAGTGGGCTAGCGGGCCCTACAATGAGCAGTTCTTC. Translating gives CSAREWASGPYNEQFF.

The table lists this clonotype with a count of one. V and J are TRBV12-3 or TRBV12-4 and TRBJ2-6; D tentatively fits TRBD1 or TRBD2 (5 bases each). V shed 3 bases and J shed 4 bases, with 10 bases lying between them. This CDR3 region has 15 residues. The CDR3 sequence is CASSLAGTGANVLTF. The CDR3 DNA sequence: TGTGCCAGCAGTTTGGCAGGGACCGGGGCCAACGTCCTGACTTTC.

This clonotype was recorded once. The chain joins TRBV7-9 to TRBJ2-7, with a possible D match to TRBD2 (5 bases). From germline, CDR1 is SEHNR and CDR2 FQNEAQ (reference sequence). Trimming pared 3 bases from V and 4 bases from J, leaving 16 bases between. CDR3 length: 15 amino acids. CDR3: CASSLDRGMRYEQYF. In nucleotides, the CDR3 is TGTGCCAGCAGCTTGGATAGAGGGATGCGGTACGAGCAGTACTTC.

This chain joins TRBV7-6 and TRBJ2-2; D is unclear. Trimming pared 4 bases from V and 10 bases from J, leaving 10 bases between. The CDR3 sequence is 12 residues long. Germline CDR1 and CDR2: SGHVS and FNYEAQ. CDR3: CASSSKIEELFF. As DNA, the CDR3 is TGTGCCAGCAGCTCTAAAATCGAGGAGCTGTTTTTT.

The chain has TRBV7-9 and TRBJ2-3, with D perhaps TRBD1 or TRBD2 (5 bases each). Between the trimmed V and J ends, which lost 6 bases and 6 bases, there was a span of 16 bases. Germline CDR1 SEHNR, CDR2 FQNEAQ (reference sequence). The length of the CDR3 is 14 residues. The CDR3 nucleotides read TGTGCCAGCAGTCCGGGGCTTCCGCGCGATACGCAGTATTTT. Encoded protein: CASSPGLPRDTQYF. The whole variable domain, remainder taken from reference TRBV7-9 and TRBJ2-3, is DTGVSQNPRHKITKRGQNVTFRCDPISEHNRLYWYRQTLGQGPEFLTYFQNEAQLEKSRLLSDRFSAERPKGSFSTLEIQRTEQGDSAMYLCASSPGLPRDTQYFGPGTRLTVL.

The rearrangement links TRBV24-1 to TRBJ2-7; possible D gene TRBD1, 6 bases. The CDR3 sequence is 17 residues long. The V and J ends lost 4 bases and 5 bases respectively, with 23 bases between them. The germline V gene has CDR1 KGHDR and CDR2 SFDVKD. CDR3 protein: CATSDPKQGGTAHEQYF. CDR3 sequence (DNA): TGTGCCACCAGTGACCCCAAACAGGGCGGCACGGCCCACGAGCAGTACTTC.